This passage covers 13 T cell receptor beta chains from one sample sequenced in a study of prognosis after radiotherapy for stage I lung cancer. Multiplex PCR in two rounds served to amplify TCR beta CDR3 from genomic DNA. Round one of PCR was performed, and it used primers specific to each TRBV and TRBJ gene. From the multiplex PCR reads, TCRdb called clonotypes with MiXCR, one entry per CDR3 protein. This table has approximately 8,800 distinct CDR3 sequences, roughly two thirds appearing once. The material was PBMCs, obtained before or after stereotactic body radiation therapy (not recorded which). The source of these receptors is a donor aged 50 or older with non-small cell lung cancer.

Notes on this clonotype: Given a far larger clone just one base away, this is likely a sequencing read error. The chain links TRBV6-4 to TRBJ2-1; D possibly corresponds to TRBD2 (5 bases). CDR1 MRHNA and CDR2 SNTAGT come from the germline V gene. The CDR3 consists of 13 residues. CDR3: CASSYLFRDEHFF. Here the CDR3 DNA reads TGTGCCAGCAGTTATCTATTCCGGGATGAGCATTTCTTC.

The V gene is TRBV11-2, the J gene TRBJ2-5; D unresolved. From germline, CDR1 is SGHAT and CDR2 FQNNGV. V lost 0 bases and J 1 base, leaving 18 bases between the germline ends. CDR3 length: 18 residues. The CDR3 region has the DNA TGTGCCAGCAGCTTAGATCGAAGAGGCAGGATATCCCAAGAGACCCAGTACTTC. This codes for CASSLDRRGRISQETQYF. The full variable domain, in which reference TRBV11-2 and TRBJ2-5 provide the parts outside the CDR3, is EAGVAQSPRYKIIEKRQSVAFWCNPISGHATLYWYQQILGQGPKLLIQFQNNGVVDDSQLPKDRFSAERLKGVDSTLKIQPAKLEDSAVYLCASSLDRRGRISQETQYFGPGTRLLVL.

V usage is TRBV28 and J usage is TRBJ2-7; the D gene could be TRBD1 or TRBD2 (8 bases each). V lost 2 bases and J lost 0, with 23 bases in between. The CDR3 runs 19 residues. CDR1 MDHEN and CDR2 SYDVKM come from the germline V gene. CDR3 bases: TGTGCCAGCAGTTTACTGGACAGGGCGAGCGGGAGAAGCTCCTACGAGCAGTACTTC. Translation: CASSLLDRASGRSSYEQYF.

By frequency in the sample, this clonotype is medium-sized. The rearrangement joins TRBV9 to TRBJ2-2; D is tentatively TRBD1 or TRBD2 (6 bases each). V was shortened by 3 bases and J by 4 bases, with 13 bases between the two germline ends. Germline V gene lookup returns CDR1 SGDLS and CDR2 YYNGEE. This CDR3 contains 15 residues. The CDR3 here is CASSGGADSTGELFF. In nucleotides, the CDR3 is TGTGCCAGCAGCGGGGGGGCAGATTCCACCGGGGAGCTGTTTTTT. The whole variable domain, filled in from reference TRBV9 and TRBJ2-2, reads DSGVTQTPKHLITATGQRVTLRCSPRSGDLSVYWYQQSLDQGLQFLIQYYNGEERAKGNILERFSAQQFPDLHSELNLSSLELGDSALYFCASSGGADSTGELFFGEGSRLTVL.

The rearrangement links TRBV20-1 to TRBJ2-7; 9 bases agree with TRBD1. Losses at the gene ends were 5 bases for V and 6 bases for J; bases not matched to a gene: 5. Germline V gene data show CDR1 as DFQATT and CDR2 as SNEGSKA (reference sequence). The CDR3 has 12 residues. CDR3 nucleotides: TGCAGTGCTGTCTGGACAGGGGTCGAGCAGTACTTC. Its translation: CSAVWTGVEQYF.

With respect to this clonotype: A much larger clone differs by one base, so this may be a read error. CDR3 in amino acids: CSAETGESVANVLTF. CDR3 DNA sequence: TGCAGTGCTGAGACAGGGGAATCTGTGGCCAACGTCCTGACTTTC. The chain joins TRBV20-1 to TRBJ2-6; TRBD1 agrees at 8 bases. The CDR3 sequence is 15 residues long. Looked up from germline, CDR1 is DFQATT and CDR2 is SNEGSKA (reference sequence).

Sample share makes this clonotype medium-sized. The rearrangement joins TRBV27 to TRBJ2-7, with 7 bases matching TRBD1. Germline-derived CDR1 and CDR2 are MNHEY and SMNVEV (reference sequence). The CDR3 is 15 residues long. V shed 9 bases and J 5 bases; nucleotides not matched to a gene: 16. In DNA, the CDR3 is TGTGCCAGTAAACGGCGCGAACAGGGGTGGCACGAGCAGTACTTC. Translation: CASKRREQGWHEQYF.

This rearrangement joins TRBV4-1 to TRBJ1-4; a weak D match, TRBD1 (5 bases). Germline V gene data show CDR1 as MGHRA and CDR2 as YSYEKL. The CDR3 totals 16 residues. The V gene lost 1 base and the J gene lost 5 bases, with 14 bases spanning the gap. The CDR3 region is CASSQGYQGRNEKLFF. The CDR3 nucleotides read TGCGCCAGCAGCCAAGGTTACCAGGGCAGAAATGAAAAACTGTTTTTT.

By sample fraction, this clonotype is medium-sized. The rearrangement joins TRBV19 to TRBJ2-7; 9 bases are a match to TRBD2. J was trimmed by 6 bases and V by 6 bases; bases with no gene match: 9. CDR1 is LNHDA and CDR2 is SQIVND in the germline V gene (reference sequence). The CDR3 is 14 residues long. The CDR3 here is CASSGTSRRGEQYF. The CDR3 bases are TGTGCCAGTAGCGGGACTAGCCGGCGCGGCGAGCAGTACTTC.

This chain joins TRBV27 and TRBJ2-7; 9 positions agree with TRBD1. The CDR3 loop spans 15 amino acids. Germline assignment: CDR1 MNHEY and CDR2 SMNVEV (reference sequence). After removal of 5 bases from V and 5 bases from J, the junction contained 10 bases not matched to a gene. The CDR3 DNA sequence: TGTGCCAGCAGTCCCGGGACAGGGAATTGCGACGAGCAGTACTTC. As protein: CASSPGTGNCDEQYF.

In its sample, this clonotype was seen many times. The chain links TRBV5-6 to TRBJ1-6; 8 bases map to TRBD1. Per germline, CDR1 SGHDT and CDR2 YYEEEE. Unmatched junction bases numbered 0, after V lost 0 bases and J lost 7 bases. This CDR3 is built from 14 residues. CDR3 bases: TGTGCCAGCAGCTTGGGGACAGGGAATTCACCCCTCCACTTT. It yields the protein CASSLGTGNSPLHF. Drawing the rest from reference TRBV5-6 and TRBJ1-6, the complete variable domain is DAGVTQSPTHLIKTRGQQVTLRCSPKSGHDTVSWYQQALGQGPQFIFQYYEEEERQRGNFPDRFSGHQFPNYSSELNVNALLLGDSALYLCASSLGTGNSPLHFGNGTRLTVT.

CDR3: CASSDSGASNQPQHF. In DNA form, the CDR3 reads TGTGCCAGCAGTGATTCAGGGGCGAGCAATCAGCCCCAGCATTTT. The V and J genes are TRBV6-1 and TRBJ1-5; weak D call: TRBD1 (6 bases). The germline V gene encodes CDR1 MNHNS and CDR2 SASEGT. The CDR3 runs 15 residues. V shed 3 bases and J shed 1 base, with 10 bases lying between them.

With respect to this clonotype: One base separates it from a far larger clone, so it is likely a read error. The gene calls are TRBV7-9 and TRBJ2-3; D call uncertain. This CDR3 is 16 amino acids long. From germline, CDR1 is SEHNR and CDR2 FQNEAQ (reference sequence). V was trimmed by 1 base and J by 0 bases, leaving 11 bases between them. The CDR3 spells CASSLGVGCSTDTQYF. DNA for the CDR3: TGTGCCAGCAGCTTAGGGGTGGGATGTAGCACAGATACGCAGTATTTT. The whole variable domain, remainder taken from reference TRBV7-9 and TRBJ2-3, is DTGVSQNPRHKITKRGQNVTFRCDPISEHNRLYWYRQTLGQGPEFLTYFQNEAQLEKSRLLSDRFSAERPKGSFSTLEIQRTEQGDSAMYLCASSLGVGCSTDTQYFGPGTRLTVL.